This note documents a single TCR beta chain sequence. Trimming cost V 8 bases and J 1 base; bases outside gene matches: 11. CDR3 size: 16 residues. Germline loops: CDR1 ENHRY, CDR2 SYGVKD. The PCR had 60 Vbeta and 13 Jbeta primers. Here immunoSEQ multiplex PCR was the method, and the copy in TCRdb shows in-frame clones only, minus some. The sample contains hundreds of thousands of clones, more than 60% of which appear only once. This sample was taken from a study of cytomegalovirus exposure and HLA in healthy donors. The sequence was collected from a man aged 35-49 years in good health and CMV-seronegative. The chain has TRBV10-3 and TRBJ1-3; 7 bases line up with TRBD1. Sequenced sample: PBMCs. CDR3 sequence reads: CAIQGGQRTSGNTIYF. CDR3 nucleotide sequence: TGTGCCATCCAGGGGGGACAGAGGACATCTGGAAACACCATATATTTT.